These 13 T cell receptor beta chains came from one sample sequenced in a study of CDR3 diversity in severe acne. TCRdb reanalysed the PCR reads using MiXCR and keeps one entry per CDR3 protein. The sample yields around 94,000 distinct CDR3 sequences, 51% seen once. The sequencing input was blood. The receptors originated from a male donor with acne.

V and J are TRBV3-1 and TRBJ2-6; the match to TRBD1 covers 10 bases. Germline V CDR1 and CDR2: LGHDT, YNNKEL (reference sequence). V gave up 6 bases and J gave up 0 bases; unmatched junction bases: 2. The CDR3 runs to 16 residues. The CDR3 is CASRDRGASGANVLTF. The CDR3, as DNA: TGTGCCAGCAGGGACAGGGGGGCCTCTGGGGCCAACGTCCTGACTTTC.

By share of the sample, this clonotype is medium-sized. The chain is built from TRBV20-1 and TRBJ2-3; 9 nucleotides line up with TRBD1. This CDR3 has 16 residues. CDR1 is DFQATT and CDR2 is SNEGSKA in the germline V gene (reference sequence). J gave up 0 bases and V 6 bases, and 10 bases lay outside the gene matches. CDR3 nucleotides: TGCAGTGCCAGCGTCCCACAGGGGGCGAGCACAGATACGCAGTATTTT. Translated: CSASVPQGASTDTQYF.

This clonotype was counted only a few times. The gene calls are TRBV7-6 and TRBJ2-5; no clear D. Trimming removed 6 bases from V and 1 base from J, with 12 bases in between. This CDR3 is 14 amino acids long. The germline CDR1 and CDR2 sequences are SGHVS and FNYEAQ. The CDR3 DNA is TGTGCCAGCAGTCTACTGGCGCTCCAAGAGACCCAGTACTTC. Translated, it gives CASSLLALQETQYF.

A single count supports this clonotype. J is TRBJ1-1 and V is TRBV19, with D hard to call. Trimming stripped 3 bases from V and 3 bases from J, with 14 bases between. The CDR3 runs to 15 residues. Germline V lookup: CDR1 LNHDA, CDR2 SQIVND (reference sequence). The CDR3 is CASSMGGEGDTEAFF. CDR3 nucleotides: TGTGCCAGTAGTATGGGCGGGGAGGGAGACACTGAAGCTTTCTTT.

This clonotype was seen only a few times. This may be a read error, as it is one base from a much larger clone. The chain combines TRBV20-1 with TRBJ2-1, with D hard to call. CDR1 DFQATT and CDR2 SNEGSKA come from the germline V gene (reference sequence). CDR3 length: 14 amino acids. For the CDR3, the DNA is TGCGGCAACGGCCTTCAATTGACCTACAATGAGCAGTTCTTC. As protein: CGNGLQLTYNEQFF.

The rearrangement joins TRBV7-2 to TRBJ2-1, with TRBD2 identical over 10 bases. From germline, CDR1 is SGHTA and CDR2 FQGNSA. The CDR3 is 16 residues long. V trimming: 3 bases; J trimming: 10 bases; junction bases outside the gene matches: 12. The CDR3 here is CASSFGSSGSGREQFF. The CDR3 coding sequence is TGTGCCAGCAGCTTCGGGTCATCGGGTAGCGGGAGGGAGCAGTTCTTC.

This clonotype was detected only a few times. This rearrangement joins TRBV10-3 to TRBJ2-2; D gene unclear. Trimming took off 2 bases at V and 0 bases at J, with 10 bases between the two ends. The germline CDR1 and CDR2 sequences are ENHRY and SYGVKD. The CDR3 sequence is 16 residues long. The CDR3 DNA follows: TGTGCCATCAGTGAGAAAGAGGTCGCGAACACCGGGGAGCTGTTTTTT. This encodes CAISEKEVANTGELFF.

V is TRBV14 and J is TRBJ1-3; possible D gene TRBD1, 5 bases. Germline CDR1 is SGHDN and CDR2 is FVKESK. V was clipped by 4 bases and J by 0 bases, with 16 bases between them. The CDR3 has 17 residues. CDR3 sequence: CASSPLGPGHSGNTIYF. Here the CDR3 DNA reads TGTGCCAGCAGCCCACTCGGACCCGGACACTCTGGAAACACCATATATTTT.

This clonotype was counted ten times or more. V usage is TRBV6-5 and J usage is TRBJ2-7, with D possibly matching TRBD1 (8 bases). The CDR3 runs 14 residues. Trimming left V 6 bases short and J 3 bases short, with 15 bases between. Germline V gene lookup returns CDR1 MNHEY and CDR2 SVGAGI. CDR3: CASSKNRGGYEQYF. In nucleotides, the CDR3 is TGTGCCAGCAGCAAGAACAGGGGGGGCTACGAGCAGTACTTC.

This chain connects TRBV24-1 to TRBJ1-2, with TRBD1 as a possible D gene (6 bases). Germline loops: CDR1 KGHDR, CDR2 SFDVKD. The CDR3 is made up of 13 amino acids. V was cut by 4 bases and J by 2 bases, with 7 bases left in between. In nucleotides, the CDR3 is TGTGCCACCAGTGAGACAGGCAACTATGGCTACACCTTC. Amino acid sequence: CATSETGNYGYTF.

The chain uses TRBV12-5 and TRBJ2-7; D not certain. CDR1 is LGHNT and CDR2 is FRNRAP in the germline V gene. V lost 4 bases to trimming and J lost 3 bases, with 19 bases between them. CDR3 length: 16 residues. The CDR3 reads CASGSCRSELDYEQYV. The CDR3 DNA sequence: TGTGCTAGTGGTTCCTGTAGGTCGGAATTGGACTACGAGCAGTACGTC.

This clonotype was detected once. The CDR3 DNA sequence: TGTGCCAGTAGTATGTATGAGACCCAGTACTTC. This gives the protein CASSMYETQYF. This chain connects TRBV19 to TRBJ2-5; no clear D. Germline V lookup: CDR1 LNHDA, CDR2 SQIVND (reference sequence). The CDR3 covers 11 residues. V shed 3 bases and J shed 5 bases, with 4 bases lying between them.

This clonotype was detected many times. The gene calls are TRBV27 and TRBJ2-6, with D unclear. This CDR3 is built from 14 residues. V was trimmed by 5 bases and J by 1 base, leaving 6 bases between them. Looked up from germline, CDR1 is MNHEY and CDR2 is SMNVEV (reference sequence). The DNA for the CDR3 is TGTGCCAGCAGTCCTTGGTCTGGGGCCAACGTCCTGACTTTC. It codes for CASSPWSGANVLTF.